Here is one T cell receptor beta chain with its context. Only in-frame clones appear in the TCRdb table, and some are missing; sequencing was by immunoSEQ multiplex PCR. The sample lists about 660,000 clones, 80% to 90% occurring once. The sample comes from a study of shared T cell receptors in the human thymus. Germline V gene sequence: CDR1 LNHDA, CDR2 SQIVND (reference sequence). The J segment lost 4 bases and the V segment lost 5 bases, leaving 9 bases of the junction unmatched. The CDR3 is 17 amino acids. This sample also belongs to another study, concerning human thymus T cells. This second study says: Blood and thymic repertoires both appeared biased in V and J gene usage. Related research found strongly overlapping thymic repertoires in unrelated individuals.

This chain uses TRBV19 with TRBJ2-1; the match to TRBD2 covers 12 bases. The sequence was collected from a boy in the first two years of life with a congenital heart defect. Sequences were obtained from thymocytes. CDR3 nucleotides: TGTGCCAGTAGTCGGACTAGCGGGACCACTTTTTACAATGAGCAGTTCTTC. It is translated as CASSRTSGTTFYNEQFF. Full variable domain (outside the CDR3, taken from reference TRBV19 and TRBJ2-1): DGGITQSPKYLFRKEGQNVTLSCEQNLNHDAMYWYRQDPGQGLRLIYYSQIVNDFQKGDIAEGYSVSREKKESFPLTVTSAQKNPTAFYLCASSRTSGTTFYNEQFFGPGTRLTVL.